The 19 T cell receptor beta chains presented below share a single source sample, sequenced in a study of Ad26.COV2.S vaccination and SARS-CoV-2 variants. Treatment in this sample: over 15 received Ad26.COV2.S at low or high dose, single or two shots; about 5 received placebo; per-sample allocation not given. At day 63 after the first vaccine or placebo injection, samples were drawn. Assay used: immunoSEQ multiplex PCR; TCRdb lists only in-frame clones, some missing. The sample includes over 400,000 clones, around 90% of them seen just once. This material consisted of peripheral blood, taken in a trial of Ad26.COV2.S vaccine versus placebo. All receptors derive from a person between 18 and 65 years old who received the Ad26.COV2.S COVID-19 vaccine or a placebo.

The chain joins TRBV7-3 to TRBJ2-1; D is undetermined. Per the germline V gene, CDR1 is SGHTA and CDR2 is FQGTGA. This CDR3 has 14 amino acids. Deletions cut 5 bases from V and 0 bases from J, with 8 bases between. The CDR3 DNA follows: TGTGCCAGCAGCCCGAGTAGCTCCTACAATGAGCAGTTCTTC. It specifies CASSPSSSYNEQFF.

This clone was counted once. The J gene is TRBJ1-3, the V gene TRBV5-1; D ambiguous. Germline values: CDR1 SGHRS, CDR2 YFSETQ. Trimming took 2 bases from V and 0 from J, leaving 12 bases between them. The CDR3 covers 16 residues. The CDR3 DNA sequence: TGCGCCAGCAGCTTTGGCCGGGGAGACTCTGGAAACACCATATATTTT. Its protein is CASSFGRGDSGNTIYF.

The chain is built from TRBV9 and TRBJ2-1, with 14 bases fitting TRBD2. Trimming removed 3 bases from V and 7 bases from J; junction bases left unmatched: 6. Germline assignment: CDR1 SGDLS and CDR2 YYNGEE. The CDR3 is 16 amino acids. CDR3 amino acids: CASSAPGLAGVNEQFF. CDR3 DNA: TGTGCCAGCAGCGCACCGGGACTAGCGGGAGTTAATGAGCAGTTCTTC.

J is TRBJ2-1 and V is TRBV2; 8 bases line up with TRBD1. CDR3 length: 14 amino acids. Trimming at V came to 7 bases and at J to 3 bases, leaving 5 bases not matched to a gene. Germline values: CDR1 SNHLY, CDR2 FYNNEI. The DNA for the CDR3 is TGTGCCAGCACGGACAGGGCAAACTACAATGAGCAGTTCTTC. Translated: CASTDRANYNEQFF.

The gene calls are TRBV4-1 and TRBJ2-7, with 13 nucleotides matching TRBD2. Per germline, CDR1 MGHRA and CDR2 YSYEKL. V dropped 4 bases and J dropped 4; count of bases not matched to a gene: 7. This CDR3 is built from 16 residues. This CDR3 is CASSPGLAGAFYEQYF. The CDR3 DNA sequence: TGCGCCAGCAGCCCCGGACTAGCGGGAGCGTTTTACGAGCAGTACTTC.

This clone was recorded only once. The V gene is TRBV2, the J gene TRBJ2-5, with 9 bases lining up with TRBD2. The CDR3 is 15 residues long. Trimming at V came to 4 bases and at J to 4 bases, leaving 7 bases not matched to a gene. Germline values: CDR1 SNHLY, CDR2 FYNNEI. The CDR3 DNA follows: TGTGCCAGCAGTGTGGAGCGGGAGGCCCCAGAGACCCAGTACTTC. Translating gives CASSVEREAPETQYF.

The CDR3 sequence: CASSFQTVDRAADTQYF. CDR3 bases: TGTGCCAGCAGTTTCCAGACGGTAGACAGGGCGGCAGATACGCAGTATTTT. This rearrangement joins TRBV28 to TRBJ2-3; 7 nucleotides align to TRBD1. The CDR3 contains 17 residues. Unmatched junction bases numbered 13, after V lost 3 bases and J lost 4 bases. In germline, CDR1 is MDHEN, CDR2 SYDVKM. Full variable domain (outside the CDR3, taken from reference TRBV28 and TRBJ2-3): DVKVTQSSRYLVKRTGEKVFLECVQDMDHENMFWYRQDPGLGLRLIYFSYDVKMKEKGDIPEGYSVSREKKERFSLILESASTNQTSMYLCASSFQTVDRAADTQYFGPGTRLTVL.

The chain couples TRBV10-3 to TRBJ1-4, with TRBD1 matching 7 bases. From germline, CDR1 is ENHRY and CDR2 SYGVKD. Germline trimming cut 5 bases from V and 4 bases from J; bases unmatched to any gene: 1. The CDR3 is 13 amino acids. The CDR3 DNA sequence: TGTGCCATCAGTCGGGACAGTAATGAAAAACTGTTTTTT. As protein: CAISRDSNEKLFF.

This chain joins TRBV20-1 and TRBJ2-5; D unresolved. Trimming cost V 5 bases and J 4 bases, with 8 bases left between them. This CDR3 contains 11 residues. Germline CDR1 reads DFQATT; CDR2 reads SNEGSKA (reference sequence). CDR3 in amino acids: CSALYGETQYF. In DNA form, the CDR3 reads TGCAGTGCTCTCTACGGAGAGACCCAGTACTTC.

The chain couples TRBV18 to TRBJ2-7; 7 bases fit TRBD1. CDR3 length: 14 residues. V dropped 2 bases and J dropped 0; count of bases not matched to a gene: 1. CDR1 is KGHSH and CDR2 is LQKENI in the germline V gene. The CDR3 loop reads CASSPGTASYEQYF. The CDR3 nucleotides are TGTGCCAGCTCACCAGGGACAGCCTCCTACGAGCAGTACTTC.

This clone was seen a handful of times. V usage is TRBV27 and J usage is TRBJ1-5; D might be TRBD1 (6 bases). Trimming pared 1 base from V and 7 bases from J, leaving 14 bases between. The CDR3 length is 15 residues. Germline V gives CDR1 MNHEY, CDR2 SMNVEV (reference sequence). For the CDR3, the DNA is TGTGCCAGCAGTTTATTTTGGGGGGCAGGACAGCCCCAGCATTTT. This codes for CASSLFWGAGQPQHF.

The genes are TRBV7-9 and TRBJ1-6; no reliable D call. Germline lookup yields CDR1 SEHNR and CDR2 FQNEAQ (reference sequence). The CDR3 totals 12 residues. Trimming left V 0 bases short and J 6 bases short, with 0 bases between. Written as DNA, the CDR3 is TGTGCCAGCAGCTTAGCTAATTCACCCCTCCACTTT. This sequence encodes CASSLANSPLHF.

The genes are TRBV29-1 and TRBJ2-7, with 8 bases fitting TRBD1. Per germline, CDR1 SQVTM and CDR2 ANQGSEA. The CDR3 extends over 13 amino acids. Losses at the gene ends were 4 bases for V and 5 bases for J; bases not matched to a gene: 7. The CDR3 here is CSVVTGESHEQYF. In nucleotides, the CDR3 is TGCAGCGTTGTGACAGGGGAATCCCACGAGCAGTACTTC.

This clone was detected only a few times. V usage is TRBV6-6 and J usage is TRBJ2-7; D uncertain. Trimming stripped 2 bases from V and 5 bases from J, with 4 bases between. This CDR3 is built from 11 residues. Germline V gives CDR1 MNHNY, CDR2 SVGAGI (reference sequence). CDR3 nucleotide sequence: TGTGCCAGCAGTTACCGGGACGAGCAGTACTTC. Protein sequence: CASSYRDEQYF.

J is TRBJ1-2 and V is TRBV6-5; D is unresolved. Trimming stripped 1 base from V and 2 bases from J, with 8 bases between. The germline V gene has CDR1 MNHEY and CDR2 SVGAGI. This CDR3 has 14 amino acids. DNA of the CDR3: TGTGCCAGCAGTTACTACGGGCCCAACTATGGCTACACCTTC. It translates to CASSYYGPNYGYTF.

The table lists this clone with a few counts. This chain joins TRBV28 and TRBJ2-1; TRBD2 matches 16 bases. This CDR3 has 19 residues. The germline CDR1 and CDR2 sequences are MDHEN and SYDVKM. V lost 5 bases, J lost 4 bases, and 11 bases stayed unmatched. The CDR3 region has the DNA TGTGCCAGCAGTCCACTCCCCGGGACTAGCGGGAGGGCGTACAATGAGCAGTTCTTC. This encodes CASSPLPGTSGRAYNEQFF.

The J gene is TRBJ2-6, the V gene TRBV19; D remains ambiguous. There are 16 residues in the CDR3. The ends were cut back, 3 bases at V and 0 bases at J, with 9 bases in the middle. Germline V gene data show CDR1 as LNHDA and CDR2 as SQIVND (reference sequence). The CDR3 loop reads CASSIARDSGANVLTF. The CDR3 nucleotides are TGTGCCAGTAGTATCGCTAGGGACTCTGGGGCCAACGTCCTGACTTTC.

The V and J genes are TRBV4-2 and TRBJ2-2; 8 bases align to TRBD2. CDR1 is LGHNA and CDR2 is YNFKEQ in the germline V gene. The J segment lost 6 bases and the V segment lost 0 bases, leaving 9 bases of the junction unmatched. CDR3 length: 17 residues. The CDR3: CASSQDIFREGAGELFF. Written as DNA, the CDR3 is TGTGCCAGCAGCCAAGATATTTTTCGGGAGGGGGCCGGGGAGCTGTTTTTT.

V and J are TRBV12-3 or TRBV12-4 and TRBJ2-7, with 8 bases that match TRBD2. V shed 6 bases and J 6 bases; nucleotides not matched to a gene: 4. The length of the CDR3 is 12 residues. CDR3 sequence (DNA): TGTGCCAGCAGCCGTCTAGCGGGCGAGCAGTACTTC. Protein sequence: CASSRLAGEQYF.